The 22 T cell receptor beta chains below were found in one sample sequenced in a study of blood T cell repertoires in COVID-19. This table comes from immunoSEQ multiplex PCR, and its TCRdb copy is limited to in-frame clones, with some not included. The sample has approximately 140,000 clones, around nine tenths seen once. The sequenced sample consisted of peripheral blood. These receptors all stem from a man aged 55 to 69 with active or convalescent COVID-19.

The chain links TRBV20-1 to TRBJ2-2; TRBD2 agrees at 10 bases. Germline CDR1 DFQATT, CDR2 SNEGSKA (reference sequence). CDR3 length: 15 amino acids. The ends lost 3 bases at V and 6 bases at J; junction bases unmatched: 7. DNA for the CDR3: TGCAGTGCTAGTTTGGCAGCGGGAGGGTCCGGGGAGCTGTTTTTT. It specifies CSASLAAGGSGELFF.

The chain couples TRBV7-9 to TRBJ1-2; the D is unclear. The V end was cut by 5 bases, the J end by 3 bases, with 13 bases between. This CDR3 is built from 14 residues. The V gene's germline CDR1 is SEHNR and CDR2 FQNEAQ (reference sequence). CDR3 sequence reads: CASSPHSLDYGYTF. CDR3 DNA: TGTGCCAGCAGCCCACATTCTCTGGACTATGGCTACACCTTC.

The J gene is TRBJ2-7, the V gene TRBV24-1, with TRBD1 as a possible D gene (5 bases). V was clipped by 4 bases and J by 6 bases, with 12 bases between them. Germline CDR1 and CDR2: KGHDR and SFDVKD. The CDR3 is 13 amino acids. CDR3 in amino acids: CATSDRASGEQYF. The CDR3 nucleotides are TGTGCCACCAGTGACAGGGCGTCGGGCGAGCAGTACTTC.

This chain connects TRBV7-3 to TRBJ2-1; TRBD2 agrees at 7 bases. This CDR3 region has 14 residues. With 5 bases clipped from V and 2 bases from J, the junction kept 3 bases outside the gene matches. Germline-derived CDR1 and CDR2 are SGHTA and FQGTGA. The CDR3: CASSETSAYNEQFF. In nucleotides, the CDR3 is TGTGCCAGCAGCGAAACTAGCGCCTACAATGAGCAGTTCTTC. The whole variable domain, remainder taken from reference TRBV7-3 and TRBJ2-1, is GAGVSQTPSNKVTEKGKYVELRCDPISGHTALYWYRQSLGQGPEFLIYFQGTGAADDSGLPNDRFFAVRPEGSVSTLKIQRTERGDSAVYLCASSETSAYNEQFFGPGTRLTVL.

The chain combines TRBV28 with TRBJ1-5; 10 bases map to TRBD1. Germline V gene data show CDR1 as MDHEN and CDR2 as SYDVKM. The CDR3 is made up of 16 amino acids. V trimming: 2 bases; J trimming: 2 bases; junction bases outside the gene matches: 3. CDR3 in amino acids: CASSLLGQGGNQPQHF. The CDR3 nucleotides are TGTGCCAGCAGTTTACTCGGACAGGGGGGCAATCAGCCCCAGCATTTT.

The chain carries TRBV12-3 or TRBV12-4 and TRBJ1-1; D is perhaps TRBD1 (6 bases). The V gene lost 6 bases and the J gene lost 1 base, with 9 bases spanning the gap. CDR3 size: 13 residues. CDR3 region: CASRRGGNTEAFF. The CDR3 nucleotides read TGTGCCAGCAGGAGGGGGGGGAACACTGAAGCTTTCTTT.

The V call is TRBV2, the J call TRBJ2-7; TRBD2 agrees at 8 bases. Germline-derived CDR1 and CDR2 are SNHLY and FYNNEI. Germline trimming cut 6 bases from V and 1 base from J; bases unmatched to any gene: 11. This CDR3 region has 16 residues. The CDR3 bases are TGTGCCAGCAGCTTTTCAAGGCGGGAGGCTTCCTACGAGCAGTACTTC. Protein sequence: CASSFSRREASYEQYF.

The V call is TRBV7-2, the J call TRBJ2-5; 9 bases agree with TRBD2. This CDR3 has 17 amino acids. V lost 6 bases to trimming and J lost 5 bases; unmatched junction nucleotides: 16. Germline V gene lookup returns CDR1 SGHTA and CDR2 FQGNSA. The CDR3 here is CASRPPGVSGSGETQYF. CDR3 nucleotides: TGTGCCAGCAGGCCGCCGGGAGTTAGCGGGAGTGGGGAGACCCAGTACTTC.

The chain carries TRBV5-5 and TRBJ2-5, with a weak D call TRBD1 (5 bases). V lost 3 bases and J 5 bases, leaving 8 bases between the germline ends. Germline V gives CDR1 SGHKS, CDR2 YYEKEE (reference sequence). This CDR3 has 12 residues. The CDR3 loop is CASSSGLETQYF. CDR3 in DNA: TGTGCCAGCAGCTCAGGGTTGGAGACCCAGTACTTC.

This clone showed up just once. The rearrangement joins TRBV14 to TRBJ2-5; D gene uncertain. CDR3 length equals 13 residues. V was shortened by 1 base and J by 8 bases, with 11 bases between the two germline ends. Germline V gene sequence: CDR1 SGHDN, CDR2 FVKESK. The CDR3 loop is CASSQAIGGTQYF. CDR3 coding DNA: TGTGCCAGCAGCCAAGCGATCGGCGGAACCCAGTACTTC.

The rearrangement uses TRBV6-5 and TRBJ2-5; 7 nucleotides match TRBD1. CDR1 MNHEY and CDR2 SVGAGI come from the germline V gene. V was pared by 6 bases and J by 1 base, with 5 bases of the junction left unmatched. The CDR3 runs to 14 residues. For the CDR3, the DNA is TGTGCCAGCAGCCAGGGGGTGATCCAAGAGACCCAGTACTTC. Translating gives CASSQGVIQETQYF.

The chain links TRBV11-2 to TRBJ2-7, with 9 bases aligning to TRBD1. V was pared by 1 base and J by 6 bases, with 7 bases of the junction left unmatched. From germline, CDR1 is SGHAT and CDR2 FQNNGV. This CDR3 has 15 amino acids. CDR3 protein: CASSLVGDRGVEQYF. Here the CDR3 DNA reads TGTGCCAGCAGCTTAGTTGGAGACAGGGGGGTCGAGCAGTACTTC.

This clone came up a few times. The chain is built from TRBV7-9 and TRBJ1-6, with no clear D. CDR1 SEHNR and CDR2 FQNEAQ come from the germline V gene (reference sequence). V was shortened by 5 bases and J by 7 bases, with 15 bases between the two germline ends. The CDR3 extends over 15 amino acids. The CDR3, as DNA: TGTGCCAGCAGCAGGGCAGGAGGGTTAAATTCACCCCTCCACTTT. Its protein product is CASSRAGGLNSPLHF.

This chain uses TRBV12-3 or TRBV12-4 with TRBJ1-1; D is perhaps TRBD1 (5 bases). V was cut by 3 bases and J by 5 bases, with 10 bases left in between. The CDR3 totals 13 residues. The CDR3 DNA is TGTGCCAGCAGTTTGGGGGGAAGGACTGAAGCTTTCTTT. Translation: CASSLGGRTEAFF.

The chain has TRBV7-2 and TRBJ1-1; possible D gene TRBD1, 6 bases. Trimming shortened V by 1 base and J by 4 bases, and 10 bases separated the two germline ends. Germline-derived CDR1 and CDR2 are SGHTA and FQGNSA. The CDR3 consists of 14 residues. CDR3 protein: CASSLEGGGTEAFF. The CDR3 region has the DNA TGTGCCAGCAGCTTAGAGGGGGGGGGCACTGAAGCTTTCTTT.

The chain's CDR3 is CASSSIVGQGASETQYF. CDR3 coding DNA: TGTGCCAGCAGCTCCATCGTGGGACAGGGGGCATCCGAGACCCAGTACTTC. The V gene is TRBV5-5, the J gene TRBJ2-5; 12 bases line up with TRBD1. This CDR3 spans 17 amino acids. After removal of 3 bases from V and 5 bases from J, the junction contained 11 bases not matched to a gene. Germline V CDR1 and CDR2: SGHKS, YYEKEE (reference sequence).

The chain joins TRBV19 to TRBJ1-1, with D possibly matching TRBD1 (5 bases). CDR1 is LNHDA and CDR2 is SQIVND in the germline V gene (reference sequence). V was trimmed by 3 bases and J by 0 bases, leaving 8 bases between them. The CDR3 is 14 amino acids. Here the CDR3 reads CASSIGGLNTEAFF. The DNA of the CDR3 is TGTGCCAGTAGTATCGGGGGTCTGAACACTGAAGCTTTCTTT.

The rearrangement joins TRBV6-4 to TRBJ2-1; TRBD2 matches at 11 bases. CDR3 length: 19 residues. Trimming at V came to 4 bases and at J to 4 bases, leaving 15 bases not matched to a gene. The V gene's germline CDR1 is MRHNA and CDR2 SNTAGT. The CDR3 region has the DNA TGTGCCAGCAGTGCTAGCGGGAGGCCACCAACCGCGTCTTACAATGAGCAGTTCTTC. It specifies CASSASGRPPTASYNEQFF.

This clone was detected a few times. V and J are TRBV5-4 and TRBJ2-1, with D possibly being TRBD1 (5 bases). Germline-derived CDR1 and CDR2 are SGHNT and YYREEE (reference sequence). The CDR3 runs to 13 residues. V was pared by 4 bases and J by 9 bases, with 14 bases between. Here the CDR3 DNA reads TGTGCCAGCAGCGGAAGACAGAGAAGTGAGCAGTTCTTC. This codes for CASSGRQRSEQFF.

The rearrangement joins TRBV28 to TRBJ2-7; TRBD1 might be the D (6 bases). Germline values: CDR1 MDHEN, CDR2 SYDVKM. V was cut by 4 bases and J by 1 base, with 14 bases left in between. This CDR3 comprises 15 residues. The CDR3 spells CASSYAGVTSYEQYF. The CDR3 DNA reads TGTGCCAGCAGTTACGCAGGGGTTACTTCCTACGAGCAGTACTTC.

The rearrangement links TRBV11-2 to TRBJ2-5, with TRBD1 matching over 7 bases. The germline gives CDR1 SGHAT, CDR2 FQNNGV. This CDR3 is built from 14 residues. V was pared by 5 bases and J by 4 bases, with 7 bases of the junction left unmatched. The CDR3 DNA sequence: TGTGCCAGCAGCCCACGACAGGGTGGAGAGACCCAGTACTTC. This encodes CASSPRQGGETQYF.

The chain has TRBV5-1 and TRBJ2-2; 8 nucleotides line up with TRBD2. The CDR3 runs to 17 residues. Germline loops: CDR1 SGHRS, CDR2 YFSETQ. The V gene end was trimmed by 4 bases and the J gene end by 0 bases; junction bases not matched to a gene: 8. The DNA of the CDR3 is TGCGCCAGCAGCGGGGGACTAGGCGGAGCGAACACCGGGGAGCTGTTTTTT. This codes for CASSGGLGGANTGELFF.